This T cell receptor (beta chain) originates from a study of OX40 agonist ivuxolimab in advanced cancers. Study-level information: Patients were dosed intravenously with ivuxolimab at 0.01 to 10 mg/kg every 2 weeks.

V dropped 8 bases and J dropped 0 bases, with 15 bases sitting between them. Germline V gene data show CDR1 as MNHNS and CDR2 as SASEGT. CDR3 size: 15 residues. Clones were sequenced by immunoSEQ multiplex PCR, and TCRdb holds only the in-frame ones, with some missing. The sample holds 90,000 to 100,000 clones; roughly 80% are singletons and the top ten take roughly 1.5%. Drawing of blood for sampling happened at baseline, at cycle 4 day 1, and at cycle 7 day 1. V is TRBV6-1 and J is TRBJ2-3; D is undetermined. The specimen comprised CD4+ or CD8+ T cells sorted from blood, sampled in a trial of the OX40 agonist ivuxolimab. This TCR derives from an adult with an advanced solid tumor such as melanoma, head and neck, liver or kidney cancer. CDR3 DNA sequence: TGTGCCAGCTCCAGCAAGGGTGTAAGCACAGATACGCAGTATTTT. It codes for CASSSKGVSTDTQYF.